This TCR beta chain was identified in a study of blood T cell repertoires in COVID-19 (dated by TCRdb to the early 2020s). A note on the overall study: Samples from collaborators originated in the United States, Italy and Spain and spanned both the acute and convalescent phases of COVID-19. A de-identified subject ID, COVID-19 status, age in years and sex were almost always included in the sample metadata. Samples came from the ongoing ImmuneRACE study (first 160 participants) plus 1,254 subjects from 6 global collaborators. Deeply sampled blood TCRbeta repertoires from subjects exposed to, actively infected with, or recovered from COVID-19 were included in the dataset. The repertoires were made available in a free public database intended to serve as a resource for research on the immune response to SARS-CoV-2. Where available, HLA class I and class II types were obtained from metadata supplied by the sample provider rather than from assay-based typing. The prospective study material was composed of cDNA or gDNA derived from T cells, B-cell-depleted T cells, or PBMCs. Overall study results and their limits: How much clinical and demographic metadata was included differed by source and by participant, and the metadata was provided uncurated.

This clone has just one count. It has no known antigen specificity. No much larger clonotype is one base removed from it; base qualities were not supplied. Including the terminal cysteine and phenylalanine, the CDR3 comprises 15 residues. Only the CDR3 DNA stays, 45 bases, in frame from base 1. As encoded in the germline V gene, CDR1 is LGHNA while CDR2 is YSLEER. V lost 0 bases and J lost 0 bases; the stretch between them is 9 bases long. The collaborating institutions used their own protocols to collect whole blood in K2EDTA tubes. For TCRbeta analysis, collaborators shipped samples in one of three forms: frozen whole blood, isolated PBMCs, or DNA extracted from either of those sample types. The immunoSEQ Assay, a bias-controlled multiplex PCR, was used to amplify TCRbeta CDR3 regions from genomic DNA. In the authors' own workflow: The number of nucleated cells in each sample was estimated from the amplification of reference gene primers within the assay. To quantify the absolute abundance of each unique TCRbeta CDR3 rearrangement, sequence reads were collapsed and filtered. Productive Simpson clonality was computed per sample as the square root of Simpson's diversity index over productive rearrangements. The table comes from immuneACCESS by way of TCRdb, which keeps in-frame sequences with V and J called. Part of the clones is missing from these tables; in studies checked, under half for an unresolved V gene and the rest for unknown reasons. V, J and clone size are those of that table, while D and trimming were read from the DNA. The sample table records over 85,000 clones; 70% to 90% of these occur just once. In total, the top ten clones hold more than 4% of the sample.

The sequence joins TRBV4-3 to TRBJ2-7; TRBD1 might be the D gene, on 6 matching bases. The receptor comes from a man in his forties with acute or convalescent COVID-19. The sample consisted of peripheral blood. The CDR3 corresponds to CASSQDRDNSYEQYF. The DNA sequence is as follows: TGCGCCAGCAGCCAAGACCGGGACAACTCCTACGAGCAGTACTTC.